The 10 T cell receptor beta chains below come from one sample, sequenced in a study of vaccination and CD4 T cells after COVID-19. Sequence data for DNA of cultured CD4+ T cells were generated by the Oncomine TCR Beta short-read assay. Each CDR3 protein is one row after TCRdb ran MiXCR on the PCR reads. The repertoire has over 8,000 distinct CDR3 sequences, around 55% of them found once; the top ten carry around 15%. This sample's treatment: roughly ten-day PBMC culture with coronavirus spike peptide pools or control peptides (ViraFEST assay). These receptors have no known antigen. The sample comprised CD4+ T cells from blood, cultured in vitro. The receptors derive from a human donor who had recovered from COVID-19.

This clonotype was found a few times. CDR3 sequence (DNA): TGTGCCAGCAGGACCCCAGCGGGAGGCACCGGGGAGCTGTTTTTT. Translated: CASRTPAGGTGELFF. The V and J genes are TRBV6-2 or TRBV6-3 and TRBJ2-2, with TRBD2 matching 9 bases. Trimming removed 6 bases from V and 4 bases from J; junction bases left unmatched: 6. The CDR3 loop spans 15 amino acids. Germline-derived CDR1 and CDR2 are MNHEY and SVGEGT.

V is TRBV6-1 and J is TRBJ1-5; 7 nucleotides line up with TRBD1. The V gene's germline CDR1 is MNHNS and CDR2 SASEGT. This CDR3 has 15 amino acids. J was trimmed by 5 bases and V by 6 bases; bases with no gene match: 10. The CDR3 sequence: CASSTTGALDQPQHF. The CDR3 coding sequence is TGTGCCAGCAGCACTACAGGGGCTTTGGATCAGCCCCAGCATTTT.

V and J are TRBV11-2 and TRBJ2-5, with unresolved D. This CDR3 has 13 amino acids. The V end was cut by 6 bases, the J end by 1 base, with 9 bases between. In germline, CDR1 is SGHAT, CDR2 FQNNGV. DNA of the CDR3: TGTGCCAGCAGTAAGCTGGGCCAAGAGACCCAGTACTTC. This gives the protein CASSKLGQETQYF.

The chain couples TRBV20-1 to TRBJ2-7; 9 nucleotides align to TRBD1. This CDR3 region has 14 residues. Trimming took 4 bases from V and 7 from J; bases not matched to a gene: 11. Germline V gene sequence: CDR1 DFQATT, CDR2 SNEGSKA (reference sequence). CDR3: CSAIPGQGSWEQYF. Written as DNA, the CDR3 is TGCAGTGCTATACCGGGACAGGGTTCTTGGGAGCAGTACTTC.

V gene TRBV20-1 combines with J gene TRBJ2-3; D perhaps matches TRBD1 (6 bases). Trimming removed 6 bases from V and 4 bases from J, with 20 bases in between. Germline lookup yields CDR1 DFQATT and CDR2 SNEGSKA (reference sequence). The CDR3 loop spans 15 amino acids. The CDR3 DNA is TGCAGTGCCCCCACCGGGTCCCCAGGGGCAGATACGCAGTATTTT. Translating it yields CSAPTGSPGADTQYF.

V gene TRBV18 combines with J gene TRBJ2-3; D is possibly TRBD2 (5 bases). Trimming took off 1 base at V and 1 base at J, with 12 bases between the two ends. The CDR3 extends over 16 amino acids. From germline, CDR1 is KGHSH and CDR2 LQKENI. The CDR3 region is CASSPQASYGTDTQYF. The CDR3 DNA reads as TGTGCCAGCTCACCACAGGCTAGCTACGGCACAGATACGCAGTATTTT.

The chain has TRBV6-2 or TRBV6-3 and TRBJ1-3, with 10 bases identical to TRBD1. Trimming took 7 bases from V and 6 from J; bases not matched to a gene: 12. The germline CDR1 and CDR2 sequences are MNHEY and SVGEGT. This CDR3 is 16 amino acids long. For the CDR3, the DNA is TGTGCCAGCAACCAAGACAGGGGGCGAGGATCAAACACCATATATTTT. Protein product: CASNQDRGRGSNTIYF.

The chain links TRBV12-3 or TRBV12-4 to TRBJ2-6, with 7 bases matching TRBD1. CDR3 length equals 19 residues. The junction had 13 bases not matched to a gene; V was cut back by 3 bases and J by 2 bases. CDR3 amino acids: CASSLGLGGLTAGANVLTF. The CDR3 DNA reads TGTGCCAGCAGTTTGGGGTTAGGGGGCCTTACTGCTGGGGCCAACGTCCTGACTTTC.

This clonotype has a handful of counts. The CDR3 protein is CASSESSPAAGDHQPQHF. CDR3 bases: TGCGCCAGCAGTGAGTCGTCCCCAGCGGCAGGGGATCATCAGCCCCAGCATTTT. The rearrangement joins TRBV10-1 to TRBJ1-5; weak D call: TRBD1 (6 bases). Germline lookup yields CDR1 WNHNN and CDR2 SYGVQD (reference sequence). Trimming took off 0 bases at V and 5 bases at J, with 20 bases between the two ends. This CDR3 spans 18 amino acids.

The CDR3 region is CATSRQGAEAGSKNIQYF. The CDR3 DNA reads as TGTGCCACCAGCAGACAGGGGGCGGAGGCCGGATCCAAAAACATTCAGTACTTC. This chain links TRBV15 with TRBJ2-4, with TRBD1 identical over 8 bases. The CDR3 loop spans 18 amino acids. CDR1 and CDR2 from the germline V gene are LNHNV and YYDKDF (reference sequence). The J segment lost 2 bases and the V segment lost 2 bases, leaving 11 bases of the junction unmatched.